This T cell receptor (beta chain) was profiled in a study of T cell responses to AZD1222 COVID-19 vaccine. Background on the study: Second doses that came at about 4 or about 12 weeks were put together. Study-wide findings and caveats: As reported, nearly half of all spike-specific TCRs target variant regions that are unmutated. Receipt of two AZD1222 doses was followed by a rise in Spike-specific TCR breadth and depth. Seropositivity was recorded at baseline in only 6 or 7 AZD1222 recipients.

This clone was counted a single time. The antigen is undetermined. The method was immunoSEQ multiplex PCR; TCRdb's version includes in-frame clones alone and lacks a portion of them. The repertoire has 89,000 or so clones, approximately 89% of them found once; the top ten carry under 20%. Trimming at V came to 3 bases and at J to 2 bases, leaving 9 bases not matched to a gene. Germline assignment: CDR1 KGHSH and CDR2 LQKENI. This CDR3 comprises 16 residues. The chain links TRBV18 to TRBJ2-7; 8 nucleotides line up with TRBD1. This specimen consisted of peripheral blood, obtained on day 0 of AZD1222 vaccination. This clonotype originated in an adult in good health. The DNA of the CDR3 is TGTGCCAGCTCACCTAGGACAGGGTTGGGAACCTACGAGCAGTACTTC. Translated, it gives CASSPRTGLGTYEQYF.